These 6 T cell receptor beta chains were all obtained from the same sample, sequenced in a study of blood T cell repertoires in COVID-19. Using immunoSEQ multiplex PCR, the repertoire was profiled, and TCRdb retains in-frame clones only, with some absent. This table holds 81,000 or so clones, around four fifths found once. The specimen was peripheral blood. These receptors all come from a woman aged 70-85 years with active or convalescent COVID-19.

V is TRBV7-2 and J is TRBJ1-1; D is ambiguous. V lost 6 bases to trimming and J lost 1 base, with 15 bases between them. Germline V gives CDR1 SGHTA, CDR2 FQGNSA. The CDR3 covers 15 residues. CDR3 sequence: CASRQTYQANTEAFF. The CDR3 DNA sequence: TGTGCCAGCAGACAGACCTATCAGGCGAACACTGAAGCTTTCTTT.

This chain joins TRBV7-8 and TRBJ2-7; TRBD2 matches 7 bases. Germline V gene sequence: CDR1 SGHVS, CDR2 FQNEAQ. The CDR3 length is 18 residues. V was clipped by 1 base and J by 2 bases; unmatched bases: 14. The CDR3 loop reads CASSLVFVRGGIPYEQYF. The CDR3 nucleotides read TGTGCCAGCAGCTTAGTTTTTGTGCGCGGGGGTATTCCCTACGAGCAGTACTTC.

V gene TRBV18 combines with J gene TRBJ2-7, with 7 bases aligning to TRBD2. V lost 6 bases to trimming and J lost 2 bases; unmatched junction nucleotides: 7. This CDR3 has 14 amino acids. The germline gives CDR1 KGHSH, CDR2 LQKENI. The CDR3 region has the DNA TGTGCCAGCTCCTTCCAGGGAGGGACCTACGAGCAGTACTTC. This translates into CASSFQGGTYEQYF.

This chain connects TRBV28 to TRBJ1-4, with 7 bases matching TRBD1. Trimming removed 5 bases from V and 6 bases from J; junction bases left unmatched: 6. The CDR3 has 14 amino acids. Germline CDR1 is MDHEN and CDR2 is SYDVKM. The CDR3 DNA reads TGTGCCAGCAGTGCAACAGGGGCCTATGAAAAACTGTTTTTT. Encoded protein: CASSATGAYEKLFF. Using reference TRBV28 and TRBJ1-4 for the parts outside the CDR3, the full variable domain is DVKVTQSSRYLVKRTGEKVFLECVQDMDHENMFWYRQDPGLGLRLIYFSYDVKMKEKGDIPEGYSVSREKKERFSLILESASTNQTSMYLCASSATGAYEKLFFGSGTQLSVL.

The rearrangement joins TRBV28 to TRBJ2-5, with TRBD1 matching 9 bases. V shed 4 bases, J shed 5 bases, and the junction held 11 bases outside the gene matches. Germline V CDR1 and CDR2: MDHEN, SYDVKM. The CDR3 extends over 16 amino acids. CDR3: CASSSPAQGAWETQYF. The CDR3 DNA reads as TGTGCCAGCAGTTCCCCAGCACAGGGGGCTTGGGAGACCCAGTACTTC.

This clone was picked up one time. CDR3 protein: CASSPVYQGNTEAFF. The CDR3 region has the DNA TGTGCCAGCAGCCCGGTATACCAGGGGAACACTGAAGCTTTCTTT. The chain joins TRBV7-2 to TRBJ1-1, with D perhaps matching TRBD1 (5 bases). Per germline, CDR1 SGHTA and CDR2 FQGNSA. Trimming removed 5 bases from V and 1 base from J, with 14 bases in between. The CDR3 sequence is 15 residues long. The full variable domain, rest sourced from reference TRBV7-2 and TRBJ1-1, is GAGVSQSPSNKVTEKGKDVELRCDPISGHTALYWYRQSLGQGLEFLIYFQGNSAPDKSGLPSDRFSAERTGGSVSTLTIQRTQQEDSAVYLCASSPVYQGNTEAFFGQGTRLTVV.